This T cell receptor (beta chain) appears in the sequencing data of a study of blood T cell repertoires in COVID-19. Whole-study context: T cells, B-cell-depleted T cells, or PBMCs supplied cDNA or gDNA.

The age range of participants was 18 to 89 years, with residence in some 25 US areas. Clinical history as reported by participants underpinned cohort assignment. TCRdb's copy holds only in-frame clones and misses some; the assay was immunoSEQ multiplex PCR. The data contain under 300,000 clones, roughly nine tenths of them singletons. Sequenced material: PBMCs or T cells enriched from blood (not recorded which). The clonotype was recovered from a human donor in a cohort exposed to, infected with or recovered from COVID-19 (not recorded which). The donor label of this sample is uncertain.

The CDR3 coding sequence is TGTGCCAGCAGCTATGACATGGGGGCAACAGATACGCAGTATTTT. Its protein is CASSYDMGATDTQYF. V gene TRBV7-9 combines with J gene TRBJ2-3; maybe TRBD1 (6 bases). The CDR3 sequence is 15 residues long. In germline, CDR1 is SEHNR, CDR2 FQNEAQ (reference sequence). The germline V and J ends were trimmed by 4 bases and 3 bases, with 14 bases remaining between them.